The 19 T cell receptor beta chains below all came from one sample that was sequenced in a study of cytomegalovirus exposure and HLA in healthy donors. Primers included in the PCR were 60 Vbeta and 13 Jbeta primers. Generated by immunoSEQ multiplex PCR, the TCRdb table keeps only in-frame clones and is missing some. This sample yields some 140,000 clones, of which approximately 79% are seen a single time; 1.1% belongs to the top ten. The material sequenced was PBMCs. These receptors all come from a male donor in good health and CMV-seronegative.

The chain is built from TRBV4-3 and TRBJ1-2; TRBD1 agrees at 8 bases. CDR3 length: 18 amino acids. CDR1 LGHNA and CDR2 YSLEER come from the germline V gene. V was pared by 0 bases and J by 3 bases, with 12 bases of the junction left unmatched. The CDR3 loop is CASSQDLGGTGGDYGYTF. The CDR3 DNA sequence: TGCGCCAGCAGCCAAGATCTTGGAGGGACAGGCGGGGACTATGGCTACACCTTC.

The rearrangement joins TRBV5-1 to TRBJ1-4; a weak D match, TRBD1 (5 bases). The V end lost 1 base, the J end lost 4 bases, and 8 bases lay between the germline ends. The germline CDR1 and CDR2 sequences are SGHRS and YFSETQ. This CDR3 has 14 amino acids. The CDR3 DNA sequence: TGCGCCAGCAGCTTGACAGGTAGTAATGAAAAACTGTTTTTT. Translation: CASSLTGSNEKLFF.

The chain combines TRBV30 with TRBJ1-4; no clear D gene. Germline loops: CDR1 GTSNPN, CDR2 SVGIG (reference sequence). The CDR3 has 15 residues. Trimming removed 5 bases at V and 4 bases at J, with 17 bases between. The CDR3 region has the DNA TGTGCCTGGGTGCCCTCCGAGGAGGTTAATGAAAAACTGTTTTTT. Translating gives CAWVPSEEVNEKLFF.

The V gene is TRBV5-4, the J gene TRBJ1-6; the D is unclear. The CDR3 is made up of 15 amino acids. V lost 2 bases and J lost 0, with 6 bases in between. From germline, CDR1 is SGHNT and CDR2 YYREEE (reference sequence). CDR3 bases: TGTGCCAGCAGCTTAGGAGGCTCCTATAATTCACCCCTCCACTTT. The encoded protein is CASSLGGSYNSPLHF.

This CDR3 is CASSPSGQTFYNEQFF. DNA of the CDR3: TGTGCCAGCAGCCCTTCGGGACAGACTTTCTACAATGAGCAGTTCTTC. This rearrangement joins TRBV5-4 to TRBJ2-1; 7 bases line up with TRBD1. Trimming cost V 4 bases and J 3 bases; bases outside gene matches: 10. The CDR3 has 16 amino acids. From germline, CDR1 is SGHNT and CDR2 YYREEE (reference sequence).

V and J are TRBV6-1 and TRBJ1-5; maybe TRBD1 (6 bases). V gave up 2 bases and J gave up 0 bases, with 11 bases separating them. The CDR3 loop spans 16 amino acids. Germline CDR1 is MNHNS and CDR2 is SASEGT. The CDR3 nucleotides are TGTGCCAGCAGTGAAAGGACAGTTTATAGCAATCAGCCCCAGCATTTT. Residues: CASSERTVYSNQPQHF.

This clone was recorded once. This chain connects TRBV7-2 to TRBJ1-2, with 7 bases aligning to TRBD1. V trimming: 5 bases; J trimming: 5 bases; junction bases outside the gene matches: 8. This CDR3 is 14 amino acids long. Germline V gene data show CDR1 as SGHTA and CDR2 as FQGNSA. This CDR3 reads CASSLDRVLYGYTF. The DNA for the CDR3 is TGTGCCAGCAGCCTCGACAGGGTCCTTTATGGCTACACCTTC.

The chain joins TRBV6-1 to TRBJ2-3; TRBD2 matches 7 bases. In germline, CDR1 is MNHNS, CDR2 SASEGT. The CDR3 totals 14 residues. The V and J ends lost 10 bases and 1 base, in that order; junction bases with no gene match: 8. The CDR3 is CANRLAGGTDTQYF. CDR3 nucleotide sequence: TGTGCCAACCGACTAGCCGGGGGCACAGATACGCAGTATTTT.

The chain carries TRBV9 and TRBJ2-1; 8 nucleotides agree with TRBD2. Trimming at V came to 0 bases and at J to 9 bases, leaving 8 bases not matched to a gene. There are 15 residues in the CDR3. Germline V gene lookup returns CDR1 SGDLS and CDR2 YYNGEE. The CDR3 here is CASSVVAGGSIEQFF. The CDR3 region has the DNA TGTGCCAGCAGCGTAGTCGCGGGGGGATCTATTGAGCAGTTCTTC.

The J gene is TRBJ1-2, the V gene TRBV18; D possibly corresponds to TRBD1 (6 bases). The length of the CDR3 is 15 residues. Germline V lookup: CDR1 KGHSH, CDR2 LQKENI. Trimming removed 3 bases at V and 8 bases at J, with 19 bases between. The CDR3 DNA follows: TGTGCCAGCTCACCTGTTCCCCGGGGGGCTGAGGGCTACACCTTC. Protein product: CASSPVPRGAEGYTF.

V and J are TRBV10-3 and TRBJ1-1, with unresolved D. CDR3 length: 14 residues. Looked up from germline, CDR1 is ENHRY and CDR2 is SYGVKD. V lost 0 bases and J 1 base, leaving 6 bases between the germline ends. The CDR3: CAISESRSNTEAFF. CDR3 coding DNA: TGTGCCATCAGTGAGTCTCGTTCGAACACTGAAGCTTTCTTT.

J is TRBJ2-3 and V is TRBV13; maybe TRBD2 (7 bases). Germline CDR1 reads PRHDT; CDR2 reads FYEKMQ (reference sequence). The V end lost 2 bases, the J end lost 5 bases, and 14 bases lay between the germline ends. The length of the CDR3 is 15 residues. The CDR3 sequence: CASSLTVGGRDTQYF. CDR3 nucleotide sequence: TGTGCCAGCAGCTTAACGGTGGGGGGGCGAGATACGCAGTATTTT. The full variable domain, in which reference TRBV13 and TRBJ2-3 provide the parts outside the CDR3, is AAGVIQSPRHLIKEKRETATLKCYPIPRHDTVYWYQQGPGQDPQFLISFYEKMQSDKGSIPDRFSAQQFSDYHSELNMSSLELGDSALYFCASSLTVGGRDTQYFGPGTRLTVL.

The rearrangement uses TRBV4-3 and TRBJ2-7; TRBD1 is a possible D gene (5 bases). The CDR3 is 15 amino acids. Trimming stripped 1 base from V and 2 bases from J, with 12 bases between. In germline, CDR1 is LGHNA, CDR2 YSLEER. This chain's CDR3 is CASSQGIQGPYEQYF. The DNA of the CDR3 is TGCGCCAGCAGCCAAGGGATTCAGGGTCCCTACGAGCAGTACTTC.

The chain has TRBV10-3 and TRBJ2-2, with 16 bases that match TRBD2. J was trimmed by 3 bases and V by 6 bases; bases with no gene match: 7. CDR1 is ENHRY and CDR2 is SYGVKD in the germline V gene. The CDR3 runs 18 residues. The chain's CDR3 is CAIRPGLAGGRDTGELFF. CDR3 DNA sequence: TGTGCCATCAGACCGGGACTAGCGGGGGGGCGGGACACCGGGGAGCTGTTTTTT.

V gene TRBV5-6 combines with J gene TRBJ1-3, with D possibly TRBD1 on 5 matching bases. Germline loops: CDR1 SGHDT, CDR2 YYEEEE. V was pared by 0 bases and J by 4 bases, with 11 bases between. The length of the CDR3 is 15 residues. CDR3 bases: TGTGCCAGCAGCTTGGGTGCAGGGCCGGGAAACACCATATATTTT. Amino acids: CASSLGAGPGNTIYF.

The chain links TRBV4-3 to TRBJ1-5; D gene uncertain. Germline V gives CDR1 LGHNA, CDR2 YSLEER. Trimming pared 3 bases from V and 2 bases from J, leaving 23 bases between. The CDR3 loop spans 19 amino acids. Written as DNA, the CDR3 is TGCGCCAGCAGCCAGTATCCGCGGGGTCCGGAGGATGGCAATCAGCCCCAGCATTTT. Translating it yields CASSQYPRGPEDGNQPQHF.

V gene TRBV5-1 combines with J gene TRBJ1-4; D may be TRBD1 (6 bases). V dropped 9 bases and J dropped 8 bases, with 23 bases sitting between them. CDR3 length: 15 residues. Germline assignment: CDR1 SGHRS and CDR2 YFSETQ. The chain's CDR3 is CAIFQGPGTDEKLFF. CDR3 coding DNA: TGCGCCATCTTCCAGGGGCCTGGGACCGACGAAAAACTGTTTTTT.

This chain joins TRBV7-2 and TRBJ1-2; 7 bases are shared with TRBD1. The V and J ends lost 5 bases and 5 bases, in that order; junction bases with no gene match: 17. The CDR3 consists of 17 residues. Germline V gene lookup returns CDR1 SGHTA and CDR2 FQGNSA. This chain's CDR3 is CASSPPGRGRAEYGYTF. Written as DNA, the CDR3 is TGTGCCAGCAGCCCGCCCGGGAGGGGGCGAGCGGAGTATGGCTACACCTTC. Filled out from reference TRBV7-2 and TRBJ1-2, the complete variable domain reads GAGVSQSPSNKVTEKGKDVELRCDPISGHTALYWYRQSLGQGLEFLIYFQGNSAPDKSGLPSDRFSAERTGGSVSTLTIQRTQQEDSAVYLCASSPPGRGRAEYGYTFGSGTRLTVV.

The rearrangement links TRBV15 to TRBJ2-5; D remains ambiguous. The CDR3 is 14 residues long. The germline gives CDR1 LNHNV, CDR2 YYDKDF (reference sequence). The V end was cut by 2 bases, the J end by 5 bases, with 12 bases between. The CDR3, as DNA: TGTGCCACCAGCAGACAGCCAATCGGGGAGACCCAGTACTTC. Translating gives CATSRQPIGETQYF.